This T cell receptor (beta chain) was sequenced for a study of shared clonotypes between healthy human individuals. The ends lost 4 bases at V and 5 bases at J; junction bases unmatched: 6. The CDR3 extends over 14 amino acids. Per germline, CDR1 MDHEN and CDR2 SYDVKM. The data were produced by immunoSEQ multiplex PCR, yet TCRdb's version contains in-frame clones alone and is incomplete. The data contain 2,500,000 or so clones, roughly 93% of them singletons. This TCR was recovered from a man aged 18-30 years in good health. Some clones in this sample may be carry-over from other donors' samples. The V and J genes are TRBV28 and TRBJ2-5; 8 nucleotides align to TRBD1. Sequenced sample: naive CD4+ T cells from PBMCs. As for subset: CD45RA+ positively selected. CDR3 DNA sequence: TGTGCCAGCAGTTCGGCTGGACAGGGTGAGACCCAGTACTTC. Translating gives CASSSAGQGETQYF.